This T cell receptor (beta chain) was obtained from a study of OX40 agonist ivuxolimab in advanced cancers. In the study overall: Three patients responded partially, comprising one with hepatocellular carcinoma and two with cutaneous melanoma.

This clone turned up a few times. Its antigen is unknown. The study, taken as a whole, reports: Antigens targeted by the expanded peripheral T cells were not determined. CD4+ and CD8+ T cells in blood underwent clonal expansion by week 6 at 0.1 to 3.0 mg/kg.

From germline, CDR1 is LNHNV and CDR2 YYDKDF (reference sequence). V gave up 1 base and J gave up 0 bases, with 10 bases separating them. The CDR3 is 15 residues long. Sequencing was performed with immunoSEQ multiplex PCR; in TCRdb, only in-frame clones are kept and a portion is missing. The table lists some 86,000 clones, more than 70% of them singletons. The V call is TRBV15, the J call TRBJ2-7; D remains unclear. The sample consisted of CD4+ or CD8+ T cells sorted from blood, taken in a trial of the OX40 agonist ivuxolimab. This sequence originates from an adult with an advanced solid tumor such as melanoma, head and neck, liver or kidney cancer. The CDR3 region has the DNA TGTGCCACCAGCAGAGGGGATTACAGCTCCTACGAGCAGTACTTC. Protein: CATSRGDYSSYEQYF.